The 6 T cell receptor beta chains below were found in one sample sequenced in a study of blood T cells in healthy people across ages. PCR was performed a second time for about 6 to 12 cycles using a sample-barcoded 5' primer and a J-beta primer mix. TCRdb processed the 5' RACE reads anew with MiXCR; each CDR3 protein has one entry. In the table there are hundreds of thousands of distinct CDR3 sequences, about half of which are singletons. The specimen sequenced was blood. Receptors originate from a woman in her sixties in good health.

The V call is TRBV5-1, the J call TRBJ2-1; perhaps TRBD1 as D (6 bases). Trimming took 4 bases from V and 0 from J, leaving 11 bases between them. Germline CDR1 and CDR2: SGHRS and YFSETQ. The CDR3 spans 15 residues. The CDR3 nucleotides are TGCGCCAGCAGCGTGGGACAAACCTCCTACAATGAGCAGTTCTTC. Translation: CASSVGQTSYNEQFF.

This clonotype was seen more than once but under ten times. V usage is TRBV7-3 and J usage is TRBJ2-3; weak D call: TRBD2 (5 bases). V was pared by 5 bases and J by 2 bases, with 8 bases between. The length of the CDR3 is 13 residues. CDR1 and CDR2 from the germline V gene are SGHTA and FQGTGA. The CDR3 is CASSQGLTDTQYF. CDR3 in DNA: TGTGCCAGCAGCCAAGGACTCACAGATACGCAGTATTTT.

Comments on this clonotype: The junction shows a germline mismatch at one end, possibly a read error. CDR3 DNA sequence: TGCGGTGCTCCAATCGGGACAGGGAGGGGTGGCTACACCTTC. Translated, it gives CGAPIGTGRGGYTF. The chain carries TRBV20-1 and TRBJ1-2, with TRBD1 matching 9 bases. Germline V gives CDR1 DFQATT, CDR2 SNEGSKA (reference sequence). This CDR3 has 14 amino acids.

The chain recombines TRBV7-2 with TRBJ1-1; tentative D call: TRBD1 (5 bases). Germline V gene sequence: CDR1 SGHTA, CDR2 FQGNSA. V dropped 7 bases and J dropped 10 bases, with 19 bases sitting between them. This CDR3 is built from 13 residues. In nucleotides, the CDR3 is TGTGCCAGCACCCAGGGTATAGCGGCTGGAGCTTTCTTT. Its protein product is CASTQGIAAGAFF. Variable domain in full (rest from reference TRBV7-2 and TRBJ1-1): GAGVSQSPSNKVTEKGKDVELRCDPISGHTALYWYRQSLGQGLEFLIYFQGNSAPDKSGLPSDRFSAERTGGSVSTLTIQRTQQEDSAVYLCASTQGIAAGAFFGQGTRLTVV.

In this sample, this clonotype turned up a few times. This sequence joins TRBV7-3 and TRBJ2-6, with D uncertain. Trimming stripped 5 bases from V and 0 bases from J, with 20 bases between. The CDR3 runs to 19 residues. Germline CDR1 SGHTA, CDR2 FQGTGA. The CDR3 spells CASSPKLSHSFSGANVLTF. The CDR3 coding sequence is TGTGCCAGCAGCCCCAAATTGTCCCACTCTTTCTCTGGGGCCAACGTCCTGACTTTC. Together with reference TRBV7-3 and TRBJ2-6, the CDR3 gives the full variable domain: GAGVSQTPSNKVTEKGKYVELRCDPISGHTALYWYRQSLGQGPEFLIYFQGTGAADDSGLPNDRFFAVRPEGSVSTLKIQRTERGDSAVYLCASSPKLSHSFSGANVLTFGAGSRLTVL.

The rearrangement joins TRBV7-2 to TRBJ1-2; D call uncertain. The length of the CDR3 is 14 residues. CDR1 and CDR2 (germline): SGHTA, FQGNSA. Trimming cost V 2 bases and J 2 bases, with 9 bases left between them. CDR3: CASSLRSVNYGYTF. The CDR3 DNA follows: TGTGCCAGCAGCTTACGGTCAGTCAACTATGGCTACACCTTC.